The T cell receptor beta chain described here comes from a study of tumor and adjacent non-tumor tissue in lung cancer. The table lists this clonotype with many counts. What it binds is unknown. TCRbeta libraries were built with three rounds of nested PCR, modified from ARM-PCR. MiXCR, run by TCRdb on the multiplex PCR reads, gives a single entry per CDR3 protein. Among fewer than 75,000 distinct CDR3 sequences listed, more than 65% were seen once. Findings and limits, study-wide: Tumor tissue had significantly higher TCR diversity than normal lung. Higher tumor TCR diversity was associated with shorter survival. Normal lung showed higher cumulative top 100 clone frequency than tumor.

The template was RNA from unsorted bulk tissue. Distant lung tissue was collected more than 3 cm away from the tumor edge. The sequence derives from a man between 60 and 75 years old with non-small cell lung cancer. The sequenced sample was distant non-tumor lung tissue.

CDR3 amino acids: CASSLGVATQYF. The CDR3 DNA sequence: TGTGCCAGCAGCTTGGGAGTCGCGACCCAGTACTTC. The chain has TRBV5-6 and TRBJ2-5, with D unclear. V was pared by 0 bases and J by 7 bases, with 7 bases between. The CDR3 runs to 12 residues. Germline lookup yields CDR1 SGHDT and CDR2 YYEEEE.